Described below is a single TCR beta chain sequence and its context. This specimen comes from a study of T cell responses to AZD1222 COVID-19 vaccine. The data were produced by immunoSEQ multiplex PCR, yet TCRdb's version contains in-frame clones alone and is incomplete. The sample consists of tens of thousands of clones, around four fifths of them appearing once. Per the germline V gene, CDR1 is SGHTA and CDR2 is FQGNSA. The CDR3 covers 14 residues. V lost 1 base, J lost 0 bases, and 6 bases lay in between. V is TRBV7-2 and J is TRBJ1-1; tentatively, D is TRBD1 (5 bases). The TCR comes from an adult in good health. Source: peripheral blood, taken on day 0 of MenACWY control vaccination. CDR3 coding DNA: TGTGCCAGCAGCTTAGGACAGTTGAACACTGAAGCTTTCTTT. Protein: CASSLGQLNTEAFF. The full variable domain, its missing parts supplied by reference TRBV7-2 and TRBJ1-1, is GAGVSQSPSNKVTEKGKDVELRCDPISGHTALYWYRQSLGQGLEFLIYFQGNSAPDKSGLPSDRFSAERTGGSVSTLTIQRTQQEDSAVYLCASSLGQLNTEAFFGQGTRLTVV.